This passage covers 15 T cell receptor beta chains from one sample sequenced in a study of radiotherapy plus CTLA-4 blockade in lung cancer. Generated by immunoSEQ multiplex PCR, the TCRdb table keeps only in-frame clones and is missing some. The sample lists 85,000 to 90,000 clones; around nine tenths were seen once. This specimen consisted of peripheral blood, obtained from a patient treated with radiotherapy plus ipilimumab. The origin of the receptors is a human donor with non-small cell lung cancer that progressed on radiotherapy plus ipilimumab.

This rearrangement joins TRBV7-2 to TRBJ1-1; TRBD1 matches at 7 bases. The CDR3 covers 14 residues. Looked up from germline, CDR1 is SGHTA and CDR2 is FQGNSA. After removal of 4 bases from V and 5 bases from J, the junction contained 7 bases not matched to a gene. The CDR3 loop is CASSSARGFTEAFF. In DNA, the CDR3 is TGTGCCAGCAGCTCCGCCAGGGGGTTTACTGAAGCTTTCTTT.

The V and J genes are TRBV7-2 and TRBJ1-2; D remains ambiguous. The CDR3 has 13 residues. Germline CDR1 reads SGHTA; CDR2 reads FQGNSA. V was clipped by 5 bases and J by 4 bases, with 11 bases between them. CDR3 sequence: CASSPERSYGYTF. The CDR3 region has the DNA TGTGCCAGCAGCCCCGAGAGGAGCTATGGCTACACCTTC. Variable domain in full (rest from reference TRBV7-2 and TRBJ1-2): GAGVSQSPSNKVTEKGKDVELRCDPISGHTALYWYRQSLGQGLEFLIYFQGNSAPDKSGLPSDRFSAERTGGSVSTLTIQRTQQEDSAVYLCASSPERSYGYTFGSGTRLTVV.

This chain connects TRBV19 to TRBJ1-2; the D gene is possibly TRBD1 (6 bases). This CDR3 contains 17 residues. Deletions cut 3 bases from V and 13 bases from J, with 30 bases between. CDR1 is LNHDA and CDR2 is SQIVND in the germline V gene (reference sequence). The CDR3 coding sequence is TGTGCCAGTAGTATCCTTGCAGGGGCTGATACGGTCGCGGGTCCCACCTTC. Protein sequence: CASSILAGADTVAGPTF.

The gene calls are TRBV7-2 and TRBJ1-6, with D perhaps matching TRBD1 (6 bases). This CDR3 has 16 residues. Germline CDR1 is SGHTA and CDR2 is FQGNSA. Trimming shortened V by 5 bases and J by 6 bases, and 17 bases separated the two germline ends. Written as DNA, the CDR3 is TGTGCCAGCAGCCTGAACCCACAGGGAGTTAATTCACCCCTCCACTTT. Its translation: CASSLNPQGVNSPLHF.

The chain joins TRBV7-9 to TRBJ1-4, with D unclear. This CDR3 is 15 amino acids long. Germline values: CDR1 SEHNR, CDR2 FQNEAQ (reference sequence). V was shortened by 5 bases and J by 0 bases, with 10 bases between the two germline ends. CDR3 nucleotides: TGTGCCAGCAGCGTACCGAGCACAACTAATGAAAAACTGTTTTTT. Its protein is CASSVPSTTNEKLFF.

This sequence joins TRBV5-1 and TRBJ1-1; D gene unclear. V lost 4 bases and J lost 0, with 10 bases in between. Germline CDR1 is SGHRS and CDR2 is YFSETQ. There are 14 residues in the CDR3. CDR3: CASSGGIVNTEAFF. The CDR3 region has the DNA TGCGCCAGCAGCGGTGGGATCGTGAACACTGAAGCTTTCTTT. The full variable domain, in which reference TRBV5-1 and TRBJ1-1 provide the parts outside the CDR3, is KAGVTQTPRYLIKTRGQQVTLSCSPISGHRSVSWYQQTPGQGLQFLFEYFSETQRNKGNFPGRFSGRQFSNSRSEMNVSTLELGDSALYLCASSGGIVNTEAFFGQGTRLTVV.

This chain uses TRBV5-1 with TRBJ2-7; 11 bases align to TRBD2. This CDR3 has 17 residues. CDR1 and CDR2 from the germline V gene are SGHRS and YFSETQ. V shed 3 bases, J shed 0 bases, and the junction held 8 bases outside the gene matches. The CDR3 region is CASSSQMTSGASYEQYF. In DNA form, the CDR3 reads TGCGCCAGCAGCTCCCAAATGACTAGCGGGGCCTCCTACGAGCAGTACTTC.

The chain carries TRBV27 and TRBJ1-6; D remains ambiguous. The CDR3 has 14 residues. From germline, CDR1 is MNHEY and CDR2 SMNVEV (reference sequence). Trimming left V 9 bases short and J 7 bases short, with 16 bases between. The CDR3, as DNA: TGTGCCAGTAACGGGCAGGCCCAAAATTCACCCCTCCACTTT. This sequence encodes CASNGQAQNSPLHF.

The chain recombines TRBV23-1 with TRBJ1-2, with D tentatively TRBD1 (5 bases). TRBV23-1 has ORF status, its function being uncertain. The V and J ends lost 0 bases and 7 bases respectively, with 15 bases between them. The CDR3 contains 15 residues. The CDR3 sequence is CASSQSSGPVGGYTF. The DNA of the CDR3 is TGCGCCAGCAGTCAATCGTCAGGGCCGGTGGGTGGCTACACCTTC.

This clone was seen only a few times. The rearrangement links TRBV29-1 to TRBJ1-2, with 8 bases lining up with TRBD1. With V trimmed by 1 base and J by 3 bases, 13 bases remained unmatched. The CDR3 has 17 residues. Germline CDR1 is SQVTM and CDR2 is ANQGSEA. CDR3 in DNA: TGCAGCGTTGAAGGGGGGGCAGGGGGCGCAAGAGACTATGGCTACACCTTC. Encoded protein: CSVEGGAGGARDYGYTF.

Only one count was recorded for this clone. DNA for the CDR3: TGTGCCAGCAGCTTAGAAGGTACAGGGGGCGTTGGACAGCCCCAGCATTTT. This sequence encodes CASSLEGTGGVGQPQHF. This chain links TRBV11-2 with TRBJ1-5; 9 bases map to TRBD1. The CDR3 is 17 residues long. The germline V gene encodes CDR1 SGHAT and CDR2 FQNNGV. V was clipped by 0 bases and J by 7 bases; unmatched bases: 10. Full variable domain (remainder filled in from reference TRBV11-2 and TRBJ1-5): EAGVAQSPRYKIIEKRQSVAFWCNPISGHATLYWYQQILGQGPKLLIQFQNNGVVDDSQLPKDRFSAERLKGVDSTLKIQPAKLEDSAVYLCASSLEGTGGVGQPQHFGDGTRLSIL.

The rearrangement joins TRBV6-1 to TRBJ2-1; D uncertain. Trimming removed 3 bases at V and 9 bases at J, with 12 bases between. The germline CDR1 and CDR2 sequences are MNHNS and SASEGT. The CDR3 covers 13 residues. The CDR3 DNA reads TGTGCCAGCAGTGAGTCATTGAGAGGTGAGCAGTTCTTC. Translated: CASSESLRGEQFF.

V usage is TRBV7-2 and J usage is TRBJ1-3, with a weak D call TRBD1 (5 bases). CDR1 and CDR2 from the germline V gene are SGHTA and FQGNSA. Trimming cost V 1 base and J 3 bases, with 13 bases left between them. This CDR3 is 16 amino acids long. The CDR3 DNA follows: TGTGCCAGCAGCTTAGGATGGGGGTTGGGTGGAAACACCATATATTTT. Translated, it gives CASSLGWGLGGNTIYF. Variable domain in full (rest from reference TRBV7-2 and TRBJ1-3): GAGVSQSPSNKVTEKGKDVELRCDPISGHTALYWYRQSLGQGLEFLIYFQGNSAPDKSGLPSDRFSAERTGGSVSTLTIQRTQQEDSAVYLCASSLGWGLGGNTIYFGEGSWLTVV.

This clone was observed once. J is TRBJ2-7 and V is TRBV6-5; D tentatively fits TRBD1 or TRBD2 (7 bases each). The CDR3 has 14 residues. Germline CDR1 and CDR2: MNHEY and SVGAGI. V lost 6 bases to trimming and J lost 4 bases, with 16 bases between them. This CDR3 is CASRRGGGSYEQYF. The CDR3 DNA reads TGTGCCAGCAGGCGGGGAGGGGGCAGTTACGAGCAGTACTTC.

This rearrangement joins TRBV6-5 to TRBJ2-5, with TRBD2 as a possible D gene (6 bases). The V end lost 6 bases, the J end lost 1 base, and 12 bases lay between the germline ends. There are 14 residues in the CDR3. The V gene's germline CDR1 is MNHEY and CDR2 SVGAGI. CDR3 loop: CASRRGNPQETQYF. In DNA, the CDR3 is TGTGCCAGCAGACGGGGGAATCCCCAAGAGACCCAGTACTTC.